These 10 T cell receptor beta chains were sequenced from one sample in a study of shared clonotypes between healthy human individuals. Naive CD8 cells lacked CD45RO, underwent positive selection for CCR7 and left out terminally differentiated effector memory CD45RA+ cells. TCRdb's table, derived via immunoSEQ multiplex PCR, lists solely in-frame clones and lacks some. This sample has approximately 600,000 clones, with approximately 95% found just once. The specimen was naive CD8+ T cells sorted from blood. All receptors come from a woman aged 30 to 39 in good health.

The chain combines TRBV13 with TRBJ2-5; D remains ambiguous. The DNA matches TRBJ2-7 better at its end, which makes the J call doubtful. This CDR3 is 14 amino acids long. From germline, CDR1 is PRHDT and CDR2 FYEKMQ (reference sequence). Written as DNA, the CDR3 is TGTGCCAGCAGCTTAGGTCGTTCAACCTACGAGCAGTACTTC. Translating gives CASSLGRSTYEQYF.

The chain is built from TRBV19 and TRBJ2-7; tentatively, D is TRBD2 (6 bases). Germline-derived CDR1 and CDR2 are LNHDA and SQIVND (reference sequence). With 3 bases removed from V and 0 bases from J, the gap between germline ends came to 15 bases. CDR3 size: 16 residues. Written as DNA, the CDR3 is TGTGCCAGTAGTATTGGGGGGATGAGGAGCTCCTACGAGCAGTACTTC. Protein product: CASSIGGMRSSYEQYF.

The V and J genes are TRBV19 and TRBJ2-3; tentatively, D is TRBD1 (6 bases). Germline V gene sequence: CDR1 LNHDA, CDR2 SQIVND (reference sequence). The CDR3 has 15 amino acids. The ends were cut back, 3 bases at V and 2 bases at J, with 12 bases in the middle. The CDR3 nucleotides read TGTGCCAGTAGTATGCTACAGGGTGTCACAGATACGCAGTATTTT. Translating it yields CASSMLQGVTDTQYF.

CDR3 sequence reads: CASSSTGNTEAFF. The CDR3 coding sequence is TGTGCCAGCAGTTCTACAGGGAACACTGAAGCTTTCTTT. The rearrangement links TRBV11-2 to TRBJ1-1; maybe TRBD1 (5 bases). CDR3 length equals 13 residues. CDR1 is SGHAT, CDR2 FQNNGV, per germline. V was cut by 6 bases and J by 1 base, with 9 bases left in between.

V gene TRBV5-8 combines with J gene TRBJ2-1; D unresolved. The CDR3 is made up of 17 amino acids. The germline V gene has CDR1 SGHTS and CDR2 YDEGEE. Trimming removed 0 bases from V and 4 bases from J, with 17 bases in between. The CDR3 spells CASSLVSGRTDYNEQFF. DNA of the CDR3: TGTGCCAGCAGCTTGGTATCCGGTAGGACGGATTACAATGAGCAGTTCTTC. Full variable domain (outside the CDR3, taken from reference TRBV5-8 and TRBJ2-1): EAGVTQSPTHLIKTRGQQATLRCSPISGHTSVYWYQQALGLGLQFLLWYDEGEERNRGNFPPRFSGRQFPNYSSELNVNALELEDSALYLCASSLVSGRTDYNEQFFGPGTRLTVL.

This rearrangement joins TRBV5-1 to TRBJ2-7; no clear D gene. The CDR3 sequence is 13 residues long. V was cut by 4 bases and J by 2 bases, with 10 bases left in between. Germline-derived CDR1 and CDR2 are SGHRS and YFSETQ. The CDR3 here is CASSPKETYEQYF. The CDR3 nucleotides are TGCGCCAGCAGCCCAAAGGAGACCTACGAGCAGTACTTC.

The V gene is TRBV5-5, the J gene TRBJ2-7; D uncertain. This CDR3 has 13 residues. Trimming removed 2 bases at V and 1 base at J, with 7 bases between. Germline V gene lookup returns CDR1 SGHKS and CDR2 YYEKEE (reference sequence). CDR3 amino acids: CASSFPGSYEQYF. In DNA, the CDR3 is TGTGCCAGCAGCTTTCCCGGTTCCTACGAGCAGTACTTC.

The CDR3 reads CASSQVLDRSYEQYF. The DNA of the CDR3 is TGTGCCAGCAGCCAAGTCTTAGACAGGAGCTACGAGCAGTACTTC. The chain carries TRBV4-2 and TRBJ2-7, with D possibly being TRBD1 (6 bases). V was cut by 1 base and J by 3 bases, with 13 bases left in between. The length of the CDR3 is 15 residues. The V gene's germline CDR1 is LGHNA and CDR2 YNFKEQ.

J is TRBJ2-3 and V is TRBV5-1; D might be TRBD2 (6 bases). The CDR3 is 15 amino acids. Trimming left V 4 bases short and J 0 bases short, with 12 bases between. The germline gives CDR1 SGHRS, CDR2 YFSETQ. In DNA form, the CDR3 reads TGCGCCAGCAGCCCTATAGCGGACAGCACAGATACGCAGTATTTT. The encoded protein is CASSPIADSTDTQYF.

The J gene is TRBJ2-5, the V gene TRBV13, with D unresolved. V was pared by 0 bases and J by 0 bases, with 14 bases between. Germline assignment: CDR1 PRHDT and CDR2 FYEKMQ (reference sequence). The CDR3 covers 17 residues. CDR3 nucleotides: TGTGCCAGCAGCTTAGGGGTGGGCACTAAGTACCAAGAGACCCAGTACTTC. Amino acids: CASSLGVGTKYQETQYF.